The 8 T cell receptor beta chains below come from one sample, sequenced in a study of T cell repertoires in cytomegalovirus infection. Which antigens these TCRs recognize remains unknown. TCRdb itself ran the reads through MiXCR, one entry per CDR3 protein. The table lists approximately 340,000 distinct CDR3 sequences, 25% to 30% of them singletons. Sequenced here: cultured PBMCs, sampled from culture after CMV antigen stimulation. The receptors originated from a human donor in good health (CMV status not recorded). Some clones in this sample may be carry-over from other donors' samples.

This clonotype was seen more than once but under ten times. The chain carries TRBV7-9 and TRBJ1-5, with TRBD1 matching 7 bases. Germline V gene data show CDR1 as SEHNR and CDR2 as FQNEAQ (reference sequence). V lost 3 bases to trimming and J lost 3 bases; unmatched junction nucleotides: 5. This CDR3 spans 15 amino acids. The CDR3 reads CASSLGGTDNQPQHF. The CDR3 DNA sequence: TGTGCCAGCAGCTTGGGTGGGACAGACAATCAGCCCCAGCATTTT.

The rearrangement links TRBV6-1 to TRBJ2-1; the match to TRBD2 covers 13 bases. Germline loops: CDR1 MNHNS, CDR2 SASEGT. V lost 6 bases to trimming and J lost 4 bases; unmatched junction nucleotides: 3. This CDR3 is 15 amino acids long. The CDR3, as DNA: TGTGCCAGCAGGTCACTAGCGGGAGGGTACAATGAGCAGTTCTTC. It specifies CASRSLAGGYNEQFF.

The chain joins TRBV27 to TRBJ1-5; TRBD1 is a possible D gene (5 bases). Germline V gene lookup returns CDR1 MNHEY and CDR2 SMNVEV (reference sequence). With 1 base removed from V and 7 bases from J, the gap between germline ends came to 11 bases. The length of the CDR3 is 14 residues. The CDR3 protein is CASSLWGFRQPQHF. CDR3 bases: TGTGCCAGCAGTTTATGGGGGTTTAGGCAGCCCCAGCATTTT.

The CDR3 protein is CAISEYGGGEQYF. CDR3 bases: TGTGCCATCAGTGAGTACGGGGGGGGCGAGCAGTACTTC. The rearrangement uses TRBV10-3 and TRBJ2-7, with TRBD2 identical over 8 bases. V dropped 1 base and J dropped 6; count of bases not matched to a gene: 2. This CDR3 region has 13 residues. CDR1 is ENHRY, CDR2 SYGVKD, per germline.

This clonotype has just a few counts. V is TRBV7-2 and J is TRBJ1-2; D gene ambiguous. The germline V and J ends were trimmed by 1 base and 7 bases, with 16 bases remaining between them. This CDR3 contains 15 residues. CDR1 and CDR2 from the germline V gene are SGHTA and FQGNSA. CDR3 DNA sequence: TGTGCCAGCAGCTTAGGATCCGGTACCATGAGTGGCTACACCTTC. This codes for CASSLGSGTMSGYTF.

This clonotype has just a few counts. CDR3 in amino acids: CASSYSPGRNGYTF. In nucleotides, the CDR3 is TGTGCCAGCAGTTACTCTCCAGGGCGGAATGGCTACACCTTC. The rearrangement links TRBV6-5 to TRBJ1-2; D is perhaps TRBD1 (5 bases). The V gene's germline CDR1 is MNHEY and CDR2 SVGAGI. The CDR3 loop spans 14 amino acids. V gave up 0 bases and J gave up 6 bases, with 11 bases separating them.

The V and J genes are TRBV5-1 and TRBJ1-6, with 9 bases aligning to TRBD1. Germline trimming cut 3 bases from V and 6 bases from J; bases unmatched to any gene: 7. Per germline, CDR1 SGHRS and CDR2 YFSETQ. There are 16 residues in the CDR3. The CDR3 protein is CASSYMGTGTNSPLHF. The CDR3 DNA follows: TGCGCCAGCAGCTATATGGGGACAGGGACTAATTCACCCCTCCACTTT.

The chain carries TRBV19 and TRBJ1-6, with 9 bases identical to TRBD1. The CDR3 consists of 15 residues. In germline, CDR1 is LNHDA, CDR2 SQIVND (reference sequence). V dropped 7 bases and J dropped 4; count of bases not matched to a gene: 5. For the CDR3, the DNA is TGTGCCAGTACCTTGGGACAGGGATATAATTCACCCCTCCACTTT. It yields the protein CASTLGQGYNSPLHF.